This T cell receptor beta chain was identified during a study of cytomegalovirus exposure and HLA in healthy donors. 60 Vbeta and 13 Jbeta primers were used in PCR. Assay: immunoSEQ multiplex PCR; the TCRdb copy retains only in-frame clones and omits some. The sample has roughly 92,000 clones; around 86% are singletons. Study conclusions and caveats: Cytomegalovirus status was reportedly diagnosed by the classifier with high sensitivity and specificity. Later work associated fewer than 20,000 TCR beta sequences with HLA alleles at 0.05 false discovery rate. Earlier analysis yielded a pattern in which most TCR beta V segments were productive about 90% or about 30% of the time. Common viral pathogens were later found to be apparently linked to several of the most significant clusters.

V was clipped by 6 bases and J by 6 bases; unmatched bases: 7. CDR3 length equals 14 residues. Germline V gives CDR1 MDHEN, CDR2 SYDVKM. As regards this clone: Its matching antigen is unknown.

The chain combines TRBV28 with TRBJ2-5; 10 positions match TRBD2. The specimen sequenced was PBMCs. The sequence was obtained from a woman aged 70-85 years in good health and CMV-seropositive. The chain's CDR3 is CASRSGRAGKTQYF. The CDR3 DNA reads as TGTGCCAGCAGAAGCGGGAGGGCCGGTAAGACCCAGTACTTC.